This is a list of T cell receptor beta chains from one sample in a study of shared clonotypes between healthy human individuals. The table came from immunoSEQ multiplex PCR; TCRdb's copy has only in-frame clones and leaves some out. Seen here are roughly 1,000,000 clones, around 82% observed once, and the top ten hold 0.55% to 0.7%. Sequenced material: memory CD4+ T cells from PBMCs. The receptors originated from a man aged 18 to 30 in good health. Some clones in this sample may be carry-over from other donors' samples. CDR3s include the opening cysteine and the closing phenylalanine or tryptophan. A D gene is named only where the DNA matches it firmly. Not all rows give a size; the values are once, few, many and, for expanded clones, a class.

V gene: TRBV7-2; D gene: TRBD2; clone size: NA; J gene: TRBJ2-7; CDR3 DNA: TGTGCCAGCAGCCCTGTAGCGGGAGGGCCGCACGAGCAGTACTTC; CDR3 protein: CASSPVAGGPHEQYF
V gene: TRBV5-4; D gene: NA; clone size: few; J gene: TRBJ1-2; CDR3 DNA: TGTGCCAGCAGCCTAGCTAACTATGGCTACACCTTC; CDR3 protein: CASSLANYGYTF
V gene: TRBV7-2; D gene: NA; clone size: NA; J gene: TRBJ1-5; CDR3 DNA: TGTGCCAGCAGCTTAGCGGCACAGTTAAATCAGCCCCAGCATTTT; CDR3 protein: CASSLAAQLNQPQHF
V gene: TRBV28; D gene: NA; clone size: NA; J gene: TRBJ2-4; CDR3 DNA: TGTGCCAGCAGTTTGTCGGGGCTTAGAGCCAAAAACATTCAGTACTTC; CDR3 protein: CASSLSGLRAKNIQYF
V gene: TRBV28; D gene: NA; clone size: NA; J gene: TRBJ1-4; CDR3 DNA: TGTGCCAGCAGCGACGGGGGGTTCCGAACTAATGAAAAACTGTTTTTT; CDR3 protein: CASSDGGFRTNEKLFF
V gene: TRBV7-2; D gene: NA; clone size: NA; J gene: TRBJ2-2; CDR3 DNA: TGTGCCAGCAGCCAGACCCCTCACGACCGCACCGGGGAGCTGTTTTTT; CDR3 protein: CASSQTPHDRTGELFF
V gene: TRBV14; D gene: TRBD2; clone size: NA; J gene: TRBJ2-1; CDR3 DNA: TGTGCCAGCAGCCAAGGGGGACTAGCGGGTCTCTATGAGCAGTTCTTC; CDR3 protein: CASSQGGLAGLYEQFF
V gene: TRBV30; D gene: NA; clone size: many; J gene: TRBJ1-1; CDR3 DNA: TGTGCCTGGGACTGGAACATGAACACTGAAGCTTTCTTT; CDR3 protein: CAWDWNMNTEAFF
V gene: TRBV6-5; D gene: NA; clone size: few; J gene: TRBJ1-1; CDR3 DNA: TGTGCCAGCAGTTTCCGGACTGGTGACACTGAAGCTTTCTTT; CDR3 protein: CASSFRTGDTEAFF
V gene: TRBV4-2; D gene: NA; clone size: NA; J gene: TRBJ2-7; CDR3 DNA: TGTGCCAGCAGCCGGGGCAGGGATTCTTCCTACGAGCAGTACTTC; CDR3 protein: CASSRGRDSSYEQYF
V gene: TRBV11-1; D gene: TRBD1; clone size: NA; J gene: TRBJ2-1; CDR3 DNA: TGTGCCAGCAGCTTACGGGACAGGCTGGGCAATGAGCAGTTCTTC; CDR3 protein: CASSLRDRLGNEQFF
V gene: TRBV20-1; D gene: NA; clone size: few; J gene: TRBJ2-3; CDR3 DNA: TGCAGTGCCCGAGGGGGGGATACGCAGTATTTT; CDR3 protein: CSARGGDTQYF
V gene: TRBV5-4; D gene: NA; clone size: once; J gene: TRBJ2-3; CDR3 DNA: TGTGCCAGCAGCTTGCCCCTAGCGACAGATACGCAGTATTTT; CDR3 protein: CASSLPLATDTQYF
V gene: TRBV6-1; D gene: NA; clone size: NA; J gene: TRBJ1-2; CDR3 DNA: TGTGCCAGCACGGGCCGGGACTATGGCTACACCTTC; CDR3 protein: CASTGRDYGYTF
V gene: TRBV7-8; D gene: NA; clone size: NA; J gene: TRBJ2-3; CDR3 DNA: TGTGCCAGCAGCTTAGCGGGGCCTGGCACAGATACGCAGTATTTT; CDR3 protein: CASSLAGPGTDTQYF
V gene: TRBV18; D gene: TRBD2; clone size: NA; J gene: TRBJ2-3; CDR3 DNA: TGTGCCAGCTCACCTTCTAGCGGGAGCACAGATACGCAGTATTTT; CDR3 protein: CASSPSSGSTDTQYF
V gene: TRBV6-1; D gene: TRBD1; clone size: many; J gene: TRBJ1-1; CDR3 DNA: TGTGCCAGCAGTGAGGGACAGGGTGGCACTGAAGCTTTCTTT; CDR3 protein: CASSEGQGGTEAFF
V gene: TRBV7-9; D gene: TRBD1; clone size: NA; J gene: TRBJ2-5; CDR3 DNA: TGTGCCAGCAGCTTAAGGACAGGGATCTTTGGGGAGACCCAGTACTTC; CDR3 protein: CASSLRTGIFGETQYF
V gene: TRBV12-5; D gene: NA; clone size: NA; J gene: TRBJ2-3; CDR3 DNA: TGTGCTAGTGGTTTGGCTCCCCCTCGACGAGATACGCAGTATTTT; CDR3 protein: CASGLAPPRRDTQYF
V gene: TRBV14; D gene: NA; clone size: many; J gene: TRBJ2-3; CDR3 DNA: TGTGCCAGCAGCGAATCCGGCACAGATACGCAGTATTTT; CDR3 protein: CASSESGTDTQYF
V gene: TRBV2; D gene: TRBD1; clone size: NA; J gene: TRBJ1-2; CDR3 DNA: TGTGCCAGCAGGGATACAGGACAGGGGGGATATGGCTACACCTTC; CDR3 protein: CASRDTGQGGYGYTF
V gene: TRBV6-1; D gene: TRBD1; clone size: NA; J gene: TRBJ1-5; CDR3 DNA: TGTGCCAGCAACAGACAGGGAAGGGGACAGCCCCAGCATTTT; CDR3 protein: CASNRQGRGQPQHF
V gene: TRBV10-3; D gene: TRBD2; clone size: NA; J gene: TRBJ2-1; CDR3 DNA: TGTGCCATCAGTGTCCCCGGGACTAGCGGGAGTATGAATGAGCAGTTCTTC; CDR3 protein: CAISVPGTSGSMNEQFF
V gene: TRBV5-1; D gene: NA; clone size: NA; J gene: TRBJ2-7; CDR3 DNA: TGCGCCAGCAGCTTGATTGGTGGTGGAACCCAGGACGAGCAGTACTTC; CDR3 protein: CASSLIGGGTQDEQYF
V gene: TRBV10-2; D gene: NA; clone size: NA; J gene: TRBJ1-2; CDR3 DNA: TGCGCCAGCAGTGGGACGGGGAGTGGCTACACCTTC; CDR3 protein: CASSGTGSGYTF
V gene: TRBV5-1; D gene: TRBD2; clone size: NA; J gene: TRBJ2-5; CDR3 DNA: TGCGCCAGCCGTCGGGGGGTATTTGAGGAGACCCAGTACTTC; CDR3 protein: CASRRGVFEETQYF
V gene: TRBV5-1; D gene: TRBD1; clone size: NA; J gene: TRBJ1-3; CDR3 DNA: TGCGCCAGCAGCACGGGACAGGCCAGCTCTGGAAACACCATATATTTT; CDR3 protein: CASSTGQASSGNTIYF
V gene: TRBV9; D gene: NA; clone size: many; J gene: TRBJ1-1; CDR3 DNA: TGTGCCAGCAGCGTAGAACCCCTGAACACTGAAGCTTTCTTT; CDR3 protein: CASSVEPLNTEAFF
V gene: TRBV4-1; D gene: TRBD1; clone size: NA; J gene: TRBJ1-4; CDR3 DNA: TGCGCCAGCCGCGAAGGGGACAGGGGCCCTAGCTTACTGTTTTTT; CDR3 protein: CASREGDRGPSLLFF
V gene: TRBV28; D gene: NA; clone size: NA; J gene: TRBJ1-5; CDR3 DNA: TGTGCCAGCAGTTTAAATTACGGGGGAATTAACAATCAGCCCCAGCATTTT; CDR3 protein: CASSLNYGGINNQPQHF
V gene: TRBV30; D gene: TRBD2; clone size: few; J gene: TRBJ2-3; CDR3 DNA: TGTGCCTGGAGTGTTACGGGAGCGGGAGCGGGGGATACGCAGTATTTT; CDR3 protein: CAWSVTGAGAGDTQYF
V gene: TRBV28; D gene: TRBD1; clone size: NA; J gene: TRBJ1-2; CDR3 DNA: TGTGCCAGCAGCCGCGGGGGTTCGGGACAGGTTAAAGGCTACACCTTC; CDR3 protein: CASSRGGSGQVKGYTF
V gene: TRBV2; D gene: TRBD2; clone size: NA; J gene: TRBJ2-1; CDR3 DNA: TGTGCCAGCAGTGGGATTAGCGGGATGGTGGGCAATGAGCAGTTCTTC; CDR3 protein: CASSGISGMVGNEQFF
V gene: TRBV6-1; D gene: TRBD1; clone size: NA; J gene: TRBJ1-2; CDR3 DNA: TGTGCCAGCGGACAGGGCCATAACTATGGCTACACCTTC; CDR3 protein: CASGQGHNYGYTF
V gene: TRBV5-4; D gene: NA; clone size: NA; J gene: TRBJ2-5; CDR3 DNA: TGTGCCAGCAGCAGCAAGGTTGGTCAGGAGACCCAGTACTTC; CDR3 protein: CASSSKVGQETQYF
V gene: TRBV29-1; D gene: NA; clone size: NA; J gene: TRBJ2-4; CDR3 DNA: TGCAGCGTTCGGGGAATAGCCAAAAACATTCAGTACTTC; CDR3 protein: CSVRGIAKNIQYF
V gene: TRBV28; D gene: TRBD2; clone size: NA; J gene: TRBJ2-1; CDR3 DNA: TGTGCCAGCAGTACCAGGCTAGCGGGAGGCTACAATGAGCAGTTCTTC; CDR3 protein: CASSTRLAGGYNEQFF
V gene: TRBV28; D gene: NA; clone size: NA; J gene: TRBJ2-7; CDR3 DNA: TGTGCCAGCAGCCGTGCGGCTTCCCTCTCCTACGAGCAGTACTTC; CDR3 protein: CASSRAASLSYEQYF
V gene: TRBV4-3; D gene: TRBD2; clone size: NA; J gene: TRBJ2-7; CDR3 DNA: TGCGCCAGCAGCCAAAGGACTAGTGCTACCTACGAGCAGTACTTC; CDR3 protein: CASSQRTSATYEQYF
V gene: TRBV27; D gene: NA; clone size: NA; J gene: TRBJ2-1; CDR3 DNA: TGTGCCAGCAGTATGCCGGGCCACGGATATGAACAGTTCTTC; CDR3 protein: CASSMPGHGYEQFF
V gene: TRBV28; D gene: NA; clone size: NA; J gene: TRBJ1-3; CDR3 DNA: TGTGCCAGCAGTTCTCAGGGGCGTGGCGGAAACACCATATATTTT; CDR3 protein: CASSSQGRGGNTIYF
V gene: TRBV6-5; D gene: NA; clone size: NA; J gene: TRBJ2-3; CDR3 DNA: TGTGCCAGCACCGGGACTGGCGGTACGCAGTATTTT; CDR3 protein: CASTGTGGTQYF
V gene: TRBV28; D gene: NA; clone size: few; J gene: TRBJ2-3; CDR3 DNA: TGTGCCAGCACCCCTGGGTTGAGCCGGGGAAGACTCAGCACAGATACGCAGTATTTT; CDR3 protein: CASTPGLSRGRLSTDTQYF
V gene: TRBV7-9; D gene: TRBD1; clone size: many; J gene: TRBJ2-4; CDR3 DNA: TGTGCCAGCAGCTTAACGGGACAGGGGGAAAACATTCAGTACTTC; CDR3 protein: CASSLTGQGENIQYF
V gene: TRBV9; D gene: NA; clone size: NA; J gene: TRBJ1-4; CDR3 DNA: TGTGCCAGCAGCCCCTCAGGGACCGCTAATGAAAAACTGTTTTTT; CDR3 protein: CASSPSGTANEKLFF
V gene: TRBV18; D gene: NA; clone size: NA; J gene: TRBJ1-2; CDR3 DNA: TGTGCCAGCTCAGCCTACACAGGGACGGGGTCCGTTTATCGAGGCTACACCTTC; CDR3 protein: CASSAYTGTGSVYRGYTF
V gene: TRBV6-1; D gene: NA; clone size: NA; J gene: TRBJ2-5; CDR3 DNA: TGTGCCAGCATCGCCGGCTACCAAGAGACCCAGTACTTC; CDR3 protein: CASIAGYQETQYF
V gene: TRBV6-5; D gene: TRBD1; clone size: NA; J gene: TRBJ2-1; CDR3 DNA: TGTGCCAGCAGCCGACAGGGGAACTCCTACAATGAGCAGTTCTTC; CDR3 protein: CASSRQGNSYNEQFF
V gene: TRBV5-1; D gene: TRBD1; clone size: NA; J gene: TRBJ1-4; CDR3 DNA: TGCGCCAGCAGTCGAGGAGACAGGGCTCATCTAGATGAAAAACTGTTTTTT; CDR3 protein: CASSRGDRAHLDEKLFF
V gene: TRBV11-2; D gene: NA; clone size: once; J gene: TRBJ1-1; CDR3 DNA: TGTGCCAGCAGCTTAGGGCAGGGTGAGGCTTTCTTT; CDR3 protein: CASSLGQGEAFF
V gene: TRBV6-6; D gene: TRBD1; clone size: NA; J gene: TRBJ1-1; CDR3 DNA: TGTGCCAGCAGCCGACAGGGTAGGATGAACACTGAAGCTTTCTTT; CDR3 protein: CASSRQGRMNTEAFF
V gene: TRBV7-2; D gene: NA; clone size: NA; J gene: TRBJ2-3; CDR3 DNA: TGTGCCAGCAGCTTAATGGGACCGAGCACAGATACGCAGTATTTT; CDR3 protein: CASSLMGPSTDTQYF
V gene: TRBV5-6; D gene: NA; clone size: few; J gene: TRBJ2-5; CDR3 DNA: TGTGCCAGCAGCTCGCGCAGCCTCCAAGAGACCCAGTACTTC; CDR3 protein: CASSSRSLQETQYF
V gene: TRBV12-5; D gene: NA; clone size: once; J gene: TRBJ2-1; CDR3 DNA: TGTGCTAGTGGTTTAGGTACTATAGATGGCGAGCAGTTCTTC; CDR3 protein: CASGLGTIDGEQFF
V gene: TRBV18; D gene: TRBD1; clone size: NA; J gene: TRBJ2-5; CDR3 DNA: TGTGCCAGCTCACCGCAGAGACAGGGATGGGAGACCCAGTACTTC; CDR3 protein: CASSPQRQGWETQYF